This T cell receptor (beta chain) appears in the sequencing data of a study of blood T cell repertoires in COVID-19 (dated by TCRdb to about 2020). A note on the overall study: The collaborator samples originated in the United States, Italy and Spain and spanned the acute and convalescent phases of COVID-19. The material from the prospective study consisted of cDNA or gDNA derived from T cells, B-cell-depleted T cells, or PBMCs. Subjects who had been exposed to COVID-19, were actively infected with it, or had recovered from it provided the deeply sampled blood TCRbeta repertoires that made up the dataset. The repertoires were made available in a free public database intended to serve as a resource for research on the immune response to SARS-CoV-2. Samples were obtained from the ongoing ImmuneRACE study (first 160 participants) and from some 1,300 subjects provided by 6 global collaborators. Sample metadata almost always included a de-identified subject ID, COVID-19 status, age in years and sex. HLA class I and class II types, where available, came from metadata supplied by the sample provider rather than from assay-based typing.

To note about this clone: Its recognized antigen is unknown. Base qualities are not provided; no much larger clone lies one nucleotide away. Other DNA sequences of this sample code for an identical CDR3.

Whole blood was collected in K2EDTA tubes by collaborating institutions according to the institutions' own protocols. For TCRbeta analysis, collaborators shipped samples in one of three forms: frozen whole blood, isolated PBMCs, or DNA extracted from either of those sample types. V and J are truncated by 2 bases and 2 bases respectively, leaving an intervening sequence of 9 bases. CDR1 SGHRS and CDR2 YFSETQ are derived from the germline V gene. Inclusive of the bounding cysteine and phenylalanine, the CDR3 is 14 residues long. Only CDR3 DNA remains: 42 bases, in frame from the first base. The immunoSEQ Assay, a bias-controlled multiplex PCR, was used to amplify TCRbeta CDR3 regions from genomic DNA. In the source study's methods: Within the assay, amplification of reference gene primers was used to estimate how many nucleated cells each sample contained. Sequence reads were collapsed and filtered to measure the absolute abundance of every unique TCRbeta CDR3 rearrangement. For each sample, productive Simpson clonality was calculated by taking the square root of Simpson's diversity index across productive rearrangements. In its TCRdb copy, this immuneACCESS table keeps in-frame sequences only and misses some clones. Where compared with another copy, unresolved V genes explain less than half of these, and the others have no known cause. That table gives V, J and clone size, and the DNA gave D and trimming. The sample profile shows 120,000 to 150,000 clones; 85% to 90% of them were found once. The ten largest clones capture approximately 5.4% of the sample.

Findings and caveats that apply to the study as a whole: The amount of clinical and demographic metadata varied by source and participant and was provided uncurated.

The rearranged segments are TRBV5-1 and TRBJ2-3, with the D gene call left open. The sequencing input was peripheral blood. The clonotype originates from a human donor in a cohort sampled during active COVID-19. The DNA reads as follows: TGCGCCAGCAGCTTAGGAACAGTCACAGATACGCAGTATTTT. Its translation reads: CASSLGTVTDTQYF.